The present T cell receptor beta chain was sequenced within a study of identical twins. Details on this clonotype: What it binds is not known.

Each CDR3 protein gets one entry after TCRdb re-called the 5' RACE reads with MiXCR. Among hundreds of thousands of distinct CDR3 sequences listed, 6.1% were seen once. Looked up from germline, CDR1 is ENHRY and CDR2 is SYGVKD. V gave up 5 bases and J gave up 5 bases; unmatched junction bases: 5. The CDR3 runs 13 residues. Study outcomes and limitations: Fewer insertions were carried by abundant cord blood beta clonotypes, but none was seen in memory repertoires. Conclusions relied on cross-sectional statistical analysis, not following the same donors.

The receptor's source is a man in his late teens or twenties in good health. What was sequenced was naive T cells sorted from blood. V and J are TRBV10-3 and TRBJ2-5; 7 positions match TRBD1. CDR3 residues: CAISLEGAETQYF. The CDR3 DNA reads TGTGCCATCAGTTTAGAGGGGGCGGAGACCCAGTACTTC.